These T cell receptor beta chains were read from a single sample in a study of blood T cell repertoires in COVID-19. Assay: immunoSEQ multiplex PCR; the TCRdb copy retains only in-frame clones and omits some. The sample has about 310,000 clones, 70% to 90% seen once. Sequencing was carried out using PBMCs or T cells enriched from blood (not recorded which). The receptors come from a woman aged 35 to 49 who had recovered from COVID-19. The CDR3 runs from the conserved cysteine through the conserved F or W. The D gene is left open where the match is weak. Where a row states a size, it is once, few, many or the class of an expanded clone; other rows omit it.

cdr3_length d_call j_call clone_size v_call cdr3_aa cdr3_nt
13 NA TRBJ2-7 NA TRBV19 CATAHTGTYEQYF TGTGCCACAGCACATACAGGGACCTACGAGCAGTACTTC
16 NA TRBJ1-5 NA TRBV4-1 CASSQEQVYSNQPQHF TGCGCCAGCAGCCAAGAACAGGTGTATAGCAATCAGCCCCAGCATTTT
18 TRBD1 TRBJ1-6 NA TRBV30 CAWSSPTIRQGARSPLHF TGTGCCTGGAGTTCCCCAACAATTCGACAGGGGGCAAGGTCACCCCTCCACTTT
15 TRBD1 TRBJ2-7 NA TRBV6-5 CASSYGTGDGYEQYF TGTGCCAGCAGTTACGGGACAGGTGATGGCTACGAGCAGTACTTC
13 NA TRBJ2-5 NA TRBV4-1 CASSQDPLETQYF TGCGCCAGCAGCCAAGATCCCTTAGAGACCCAGTACTTC
15 NA TRBJ2-2 NA TRBV18 CASSPNRVGTGELFF TGTGCCAGCTCACCCAACAGGGTCGGCACCGGGGAGCTGTTTTTT
16 TRBD2 TRBJ2-3 NA TRBV14 CASSPGRDYLGDTQYF TGTGCCAGCAGCCCCGGCCGGGACTACTTAGGAGATACGCAGTATTTT
14 TRBD1 TRBJ2-7 NA TRBV7-3 CASSLTGAENEQYF TGTGCCAGCAGCCTGACAGGGGCGGAAAACGAGCAGTACTTC
14 NA TRBJ2-3 once TRBV4-2 CASSPPEGPDTQYF TGTGCCAGCAGCCCCCCAGAGGGTCCAGATACGCAGTATTTT
11 TRBD1 TRBJ2-7 NA TRBV20-1 CSARDRDEQYF TGCAGTGCCCGGGACAGGGACGAGCAGTACTTC
16 TRBD1 TRBJ2-5 once TRBV5-1 CASSLGQGRVEETQYF TGCGCCAGCAGCTTGGGACAGGGAAGAGTAGAAGAGACCCAGTACTTC
12 NA TRBJ2-5 NA TRBV9 CASSAPRETQYF TGTGCCAGCAGCGCCCCCCGAGAGACCCAGTACTTC
15 NA TRBJ2-2 once TRBV7-2 CASSETGEGTGELFF TGTGCCAGCAGCGAGACAGGGGAGGGGACCGGGGAGCTGTTTTTT
12 NA TRBJ1-1 NA TRBV28 CASSSAYGGAFF TGTGCCAGCAGTTCCGCCTACGGTGGAGCTTTCTTT
16 NA TRBJ1-3 NA TRBV19 CASSASSGISGNTIYF TGTGCCAGTAGTGCTTCGTCGGGTATCTCTGGAAACACCATATATTTT
16 TRBD2 TRBJ2-3 NA TRBV18 CASSPHASGATDTQYF TGTGCCAGCTCACCACATGCTAGCGGGGCCACAGATACGCAGTATTTT
15 NA TRBJ1-5 NA TRBV7-2 CASSLERGSDQPQHF TGTGCCAGCAGCTTAGAACGGGGGAGCGATCAGCCCCAGCATTTT
14 NA TRBJ1-6 NA TRBV7-9 CASSLGGEASPLHF TGTGCCAGCAGCCTAGGAGGGGAGGCTTCACCCCTCCACTTT
13 TRBD1 TRBJ2-7 once TRBV6-6 CASKGQGTYEQYF TGTGCCAGCAAGGGACAGGGGACCTACGAGCAGTACTTC
15 TRBD2 TRBJ2-1 NA TRBV3-1/TRBV3-2 CASSQASGRGNEQFF TGTGCCAGCAGCCAGGCTAGCGGGAGGGGGAATGAGCAGTTCTTC
17 TRBD2 TRBJ2-7 NA TRBV5-6 CASSYRTSGVTTYEQYF TGTGCCAGCAGCTACCGGACTAGCGGCGTTACCACCTACGAGCAGTACTTC
16 NA TRBJ2-1 NA TRBV3-1/TRBV3-2 CASSQDSAGSYNEQFF TGTGCCAGCAGCCAAGATTCGGCGGGCTCCTACAATGAGCAGTTCTTC
14 NA TRBJ2-7 NA TRBV4-1 CASSQGRTNYEQYF TGCGCCAGCAGCCAAGGTAGGACAAACTACGAGCAGTACTTC
19 TRBD1 TRBJ1-5 few TRBV3-1/TRBV3-2 CASSPFRPQGAIRCQPQHF TGTGCCAGCAGCCCTTTCAGACCACAGGGGGCAATTAGGTGTCAGCCCCAGCATTTT
13 NA TRBJ2-7 once TRBV12-3/TRBV12-4 CASSGPATYEQYF TGTGCCAGCAGTGGGCCAGCAACCTACGAGCAGTACTTC
13 TRBD1 TRBJ1-3 NA TRBV30 CAWSPDRGNTIYF TGTGCCTGGAGTCCGGACAGGGGAAACACCATATATTTT
12 NA TRBJ1-2 NA TRBV12-1 CASSQQRDGYTF TGTGCCAGCAGCCAACAACGGGATGGCTACACCTTC
18 NA TRBJ2-7 NA TRBV27 CASSLGSGGGSGYYEQYF TGTGCCAGCAGTTTGGGGTCAGGGGGAGGTTCGGGATACTACGAGCAGTACTTC
14 TRBD1 TRBJ1-2 NA TRBV19 CASSGTGGGYGYTF TGTGCCAGTAGTGGGACAGGGGGCGGCTATGGCTACACCTTC
14 TRBD2 TRBJ2-1 NA TRBV19 CASSMGRDYNEQFF TGTGCCAGTAGTATGGGGAGGGACTACAATGAGCAGTTCTTC
16 TRBD2 TRBJ2-3 NA TRBV27 CASKGQRGAGTDTQYF TGTGCCAGCAAGGGGCAGCGGGGGGCGGGCACAGATACGCAGTATTTT
15 TRBD1 TRBJ2-3 NA TRBV5-1 CASSLGTGVTDTQYF TGCGCCAGCAGCTTAGGGACAGGGGTCACAGATACGCAGTATTTT
14 TRBD2 TRBJ2-1 NA TRBV5-1 CASGRGDYTDEQFF TGCGCCAGCGGAAGAGGGGACTATACGGATGAGCAGTTCTTC
16 NA TRBJ2-3 NA TRBV7-8 CASSLQEAYSTDTQYF TGTGCCAGCAGCTTACAGGAAGCTTATAGCACAGATACGCAGTATTTT
13 NA TRBJ2-7 NA TRBV29-1 CSVVEEISYEQYF TGCAGCGTTGTAGAAGAGATCTCCTACGAGCAGTACTTC
12 NA TRBJ2-7 NA TRBV12-3/TRBV12-4 CASSFTGIEQYF TGTGCCAGCAGTTTCACAGGGATCGAGCAGTACTTC
15 NA TRBJ2-2 NA TRBV6-5 CASSWDSMNTGELFF TGTGCCAGCAGCTGGGACTCGATGAACACCGGGGAGCTGTTTTTT
14 NA TRBJ1-1 NA TRBV7-2 CASSLVAANTEAFF TGTGCCAGCAGCTTAGTGGCGGCGAACACTGAAGCTTTCTTT
15 TRBD1 TRBJ2-7 NA TRBV6-2/TRBV6-3 CASSYLPGGQYEQYF TGTGCCAGCAGTTACCTCCCAGGGGGTCAATACGAGCAGTACTTC
15 TRBD2 TRBJ2-2 NA TRBV7-2 CASSAERGGSGELFF TGTGCCAGCAGCGCCGAACGGGGGGGCAGCGGGGAGCTGTTTTTT
14 NA TRBJ2-7 few TRBV7-2 CASLGHPSSYEQYF TGTGCCAGCCTGGGACACCCGAGCTCCTACGAGCAGTACTTC
14 NA TRBJ1-6 NA TRBV27 CASSADSYNSPLHF TGTGCCAGCAGTGCCGACAGCTATAATTCACCCCTCCACTTT
14 TRBD1 TRBJ2-2 once TRBV19 CASSRDSATGELFF TGTGCCAGTAGCCGGGACAGCGCGACCGGGGAGCTGTTTTTT
18 TRBD2 TRBJ2-1 NA TRBV11-2 CASSLDTHSGRPHNEQFF TGTGCCAGCAGCTTAGACACCCATAGCGGGAGGCCACACAATGAGCAGTTCTTC
16 TRBD1 TRBJ1-1 NA TRBV7-2 CASSPWGQDTLTEAFF TGTGCCAGCAGCCCCTGGGGACAGGACACCCTCACTGAAGCTTTCTTT
15 TRBD2 TRBJ2-1 once TRBV7-9 CASSGTSGGHNEQFF TGTGCCAGCAGCGGGACTAGCGGGGGACACAATGAGCAGTTCTTC
16 TRBD2 TRBJ2-7 NA TRBV6-2/TRBV6-3 CASSYWTSGQPYEQYF TGTGCCAGCAGTTATTGGACTAGCGGGCAACCCTACGAGCAGTACTTC
16 TRBD1 TRBJ1-2 NA TRBV18 CASSPFGQVANYGYTF TGTGCCAGCTCACCATTTGGACAGGTTGCTAACTATGGCTACACCTTC
13 NA TRBJ1-1 NA TRBV12-3/TRBV12-4 CASSLQGYTEAFF TGTGCCAGCAGCCTCCAGGGATACACTGAAGCTTTCTTT
15 NA TRBJ2-6 NA TRBV27 CASSDISSGANVLTF TGTGCCAGCAGTGACATTAGCTCTGGGGCCAACGTCCTGACTTTC
16 NA TRBJ2-4 once TRBV27 CASSPDWGQAKNIQYF TGTGCCAGCAGCCCGGATTGGGGGCAAGCCAAAAACATTCAGTACTTC
16 NA TRBJ2-3 NA TRBV5-1 CASSFPTRLGTDTQYF TGCGCCAGCAGCTTCCCGACTAGATTGGGCACAGATACGCAGTATTTT
16 NA TRBJ2-1 NA TRBV7-6 CASSFGLFSSYNEQFF TGTGCCAGCAGCTTTGGACTTTTCAGCTCCTACAATGAGCAGTTCTTC